This entry is about one T cell receptor (beta chain). This sample is drawn from a study of shared clonotypes between healthy human individuals. This CDR3 is built from 14 residues. Germline V lookup: CDR1 SGHNT, CDR2 YYREEE (reference sequence). V was pared by 3 bases and J by 5 bases, with 6 bases of the junction left unmatched. Produced via immunoSEQ multiplex PCR; TCRdb's table is partial and in-frame only. The table has about 2 million clones, over 85% seen once. Naive-designated CD8 cells lacked CD45RO, were positively enriched for CCR7, and omitted terminally differentiated effector memory CD45RA+ cells.

This sequence joins TRBV5-4 and TRBJ2-5, with 8 nucleotides matching TRBD1. The source is a man aged 18-30 years in good health. Sequences were obtained from naive CD8+ T cells sorted from blood. In DNA form, the CDR3 reads TGTGCCAGCAGCTATGACAGGGGTTGGGAGACCCAGTACTTC. Translation: CASSYDRGWETQYF. Full variable domain (remainder filled in from reference TRBV5-4 and TRBJ2-5): ETGVTQSPTHLIKTRGQQVTLRCSSQSGHNTVSWYQQALGQGPQFIFQYYREEENGRGNFPPRFSGLQFPNYSSELNVNALELDDSALYLCASSYDRGWETQYFGPGTRLLVL.